This TCR beta chain appears in the sequencing data of a study of blood T cells in healthy people across ages (dated by TCRdb to about 2015). About the full investigation: In model experiments, roughly one uniquely barcoded TCR beta cDNA molecule per two T cells was captured by template switching. To track age-related changes in TCR beta repertoire diversity, the study relied on deep sequencing normalized with unique cDNA molecular identifiers. The donors were split into four age groups: young (average about 16 years), middle-aged (over 35), aged (over 55) and long-lived (roughly 88). To avoid experimental bias, donors of different ages were distributed randomly across sequencing lanes. The study analyzed two additional independent replicas of 1 million unique cDNA reads from the same blood draw for two donors, one aged 18 to 30 and one aged 80 or older.

Spanning cysteine to phenylalanine, the CDR3 consists of 17 amino acids. The CDR3 DNA has 51 bases and is translated from base 1. As encoded in the germline V gene, CDR1 is LGHNA while CDR2 is YNFKEQ. A distance of 10 bases separates the germline ends of V and J, which lose 1 base and 0 bases respectively. Library preparation was by 5' RACE. Sequencing instrument: Illumina HiSeq 2500. A second PCR of about 7 to 12 cycles was run with a J-beta primer mix and a sample-barcoded 5' primer. A unique molecular identifier was introduced onto each TCR beta cDNA molecule by a template-switch 5' adaptor carrying 12 random nucleotides. At least 3 million CDR3-containing paired-end reads were obtained from each sample. The Mint cDNA synthesis kit, primed by a TRBC-specific oligonucleotide, was used to synthesize first-strand cDNA from all RNA. All cDNA was treated with uracil-DNA glycosylase and then went through a first 18-cycle PCR with the universal primers M1SS and BC2_uni_R. For the original study's pipeline: Normalization of each sample was performed by random selection of 1 million high-quality reads, each carrying a distinct molecular identifier. Instead of being binned into consensus sequences, reads with shared molecular identifiers were discarded. MiTCR, set to a Q25 quality threshold and the strictest error-elimination algorithm, was used for CDR3 identification, clonotype clustering and error correction. A nonparametric unseen species model using Euler transformation provided a lower-bound estimate of total TCR beta diversity. Using fastp at Q25 and MiXCR, TCRdb reprocessed the public reads and kept productive beta chains. When rows share a CDR3 protein, they turn into one entry using the most common DNA and genes. In this record, the V and J calls reflect TCRdb's handling and not the investigators' own analysis. The sample table records 1.5 million to 2 million distinct CDR3 sequences; just under 50% of these occur just once. More than 2% of the sample belongs to the ten largest clones.

General findings and caveats noted by the study authors: Bulk unsorted PBMC profiling prevented conclusive comparison of naive and antigen-experienced compartments. The percentage of naive T cells measured by flow cytometry correlated strongly with observed TCR beta diversity. Compared with the aged group, more naive CD4+ T cells, fewer expanded clones and increased TCR diversity were shown by the long-lived group, suggesting age selection. Because donor CMV infection status was unknown, age-related changes in expanded clonotypes were potentially confounded. Estimates of total diversity based on one million sequenced T cells were considered lower bounds and underestimates. As age increased, observed TCR beta diversity per million T cells dropped in a roughly linear way, and a significant reduction was already evident by age roughly 40.

The donors were roughly 38 Caucasian individuals from Russia, aged 6 to 90 years, who were systemically healthy. Ten milliliters of peripheral blood were drawn from each donor into EDTA-treated Vacutainer tubes. Ficoll-Paque density-gradient centrifugation was used to isolate PBMCs, with at least 7 million per sample. Total RNA was extracted from PBMCs with Trizol reagent, with at least 5 micrograms obtained per sample. The percentages of naive CD45RAhigh/CD27high T cells were determined by flow cytometry on a PBMC aliquot from every donor. Concerning this clonotype itself: Its antigen is not yet known. No base qualities exist here, and no much larger clone lies one base off it.

This TCR came from a woman in her forties in good health. The sequencing sample was made of blood. The sequence links TRBV4-2 to TRBJ2-6, and possibly TRBD2, on 6 matching bases. The sequenced DNA: TGTGCCAGCAGCCAAGGACGGGGGAGCTCTGGGGCCAACGTCCTGACTTTC. Its product reads: CASSQGRGSSGANVLTF.